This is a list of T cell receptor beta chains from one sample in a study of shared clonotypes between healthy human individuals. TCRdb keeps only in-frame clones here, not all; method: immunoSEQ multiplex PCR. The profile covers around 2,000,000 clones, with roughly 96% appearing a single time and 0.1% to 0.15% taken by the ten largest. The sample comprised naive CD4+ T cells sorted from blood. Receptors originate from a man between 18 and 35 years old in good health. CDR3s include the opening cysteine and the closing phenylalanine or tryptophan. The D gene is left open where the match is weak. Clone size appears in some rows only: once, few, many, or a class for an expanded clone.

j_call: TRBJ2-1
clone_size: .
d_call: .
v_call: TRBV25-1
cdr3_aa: CASSPPGRENEQFF
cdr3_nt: TGTGCCAGCAGCCCCCCTGGCAGGGAAAATGAGCAGTTCTTC

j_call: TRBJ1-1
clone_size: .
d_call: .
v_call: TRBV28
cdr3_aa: CAIFGQPKNTEAFF
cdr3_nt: TGTGCCATATTCGGACAGCCCAAGAACACTGAAGCTTTCTTT

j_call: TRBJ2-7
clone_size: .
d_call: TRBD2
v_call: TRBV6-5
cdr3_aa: CASSQGLAYSYEQYF
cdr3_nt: TGTGCCAGCAGTCAAGGACTAGCGTATTCCTACGAGCAGTACTTC

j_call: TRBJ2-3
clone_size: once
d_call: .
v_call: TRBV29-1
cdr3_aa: CSVEALTPGTQYF
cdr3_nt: TGCAGCGTTGAAGCCTTAACCCCGGGTACGCAGTATTTT

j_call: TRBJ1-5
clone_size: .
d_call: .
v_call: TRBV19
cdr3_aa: CASSIEPGNQPQHF
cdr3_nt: TGTGCCAGTAGTATAGAGCCGGGGAATCAGCCCCAGCATTTT

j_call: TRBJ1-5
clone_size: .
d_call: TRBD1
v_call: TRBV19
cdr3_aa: CASSSPNRGHSNQPQHF
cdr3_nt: TGTGCCAGTAGTTCGCCGAACAGGGGGCATAGCAATCAGCCCCAGCATTTT

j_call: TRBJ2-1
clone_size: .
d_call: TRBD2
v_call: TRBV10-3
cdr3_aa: CALATGTSVYNEQFF
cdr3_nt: TGTGCCCTGGCGACTGGGACTAGCGTCTACAATGAGCAGTTCTTC

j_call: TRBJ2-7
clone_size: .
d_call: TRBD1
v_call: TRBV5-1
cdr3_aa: CASSLVSDRDEQYF
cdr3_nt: TGCGCCAGCAGCTTGGTATCGGACAGGGACGAGCAGTACTTC

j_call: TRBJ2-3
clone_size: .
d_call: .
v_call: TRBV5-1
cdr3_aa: CASRPTTRSTDTQYF
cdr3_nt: TGCGCCAGCAGACCGACCACCCGAAGCACAGATACGCAGTATTTT

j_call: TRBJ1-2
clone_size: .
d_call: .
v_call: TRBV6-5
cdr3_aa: CASSYAANYGYTF
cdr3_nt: TGTGCCAGCAGTTACGCAGCGAACTATGGCTACACCTTC

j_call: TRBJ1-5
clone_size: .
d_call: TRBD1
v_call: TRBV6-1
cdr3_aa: CASSEPGGSGQPQHF
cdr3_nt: TGTGCCAGCAGTGAGCCAGGGGGGTCAGGACAGCCCCAGCATTTT

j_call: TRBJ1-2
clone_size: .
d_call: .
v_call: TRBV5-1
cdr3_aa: CASSLDRNYGYTF
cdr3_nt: TGCGCCAGCAGCTTGGATAGAAACTATGGCTACACCTTC

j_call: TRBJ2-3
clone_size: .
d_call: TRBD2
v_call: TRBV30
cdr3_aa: CAWSVRRTSGSTDTQYF
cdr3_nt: TGTGCCTGGAGTGTACGTAGGACTAGCGGAAGCACAGATACGCAGTATTTT

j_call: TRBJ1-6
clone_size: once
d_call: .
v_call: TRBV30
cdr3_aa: CAWSVRSRESPLHF
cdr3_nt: TGTGCCTGGAGTGTACGTTCCAGGGAGTCACCCCTCCACTTT

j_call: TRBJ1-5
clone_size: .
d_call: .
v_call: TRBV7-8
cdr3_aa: CASSFTNFGGHNQPQHF
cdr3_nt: TGTGCCAGCAGCTTTACAAACTTCGGGGGGCACAATCAGCCCCAGCATTTT

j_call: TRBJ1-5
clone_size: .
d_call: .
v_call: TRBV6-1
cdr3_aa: CASSDQEASQPQHF
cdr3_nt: TGTGCCAGCAGTGATCAGGAGGCTAGTCAGCCCCAGCATTTT

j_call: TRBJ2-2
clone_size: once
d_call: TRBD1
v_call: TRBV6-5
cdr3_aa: CASSFTGGTGELFF
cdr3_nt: TGTGCCAGCAGTTTTACAGGGGGCACCGGGGAGCTGTTTTTT

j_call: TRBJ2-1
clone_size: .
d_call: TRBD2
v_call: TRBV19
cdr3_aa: CASSIGLAPYNEQFF
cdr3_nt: TGTGCCAGTAGTATCGGACTAGCGCCCTACAATGAGCAGTTCTTC

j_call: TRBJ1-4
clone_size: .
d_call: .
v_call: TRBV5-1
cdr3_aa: CASSSDRETNEKLFF
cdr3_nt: TGCGCCAGCAGCTCGGACAGAGAGACTAATGAAAAACTGTTTTTT

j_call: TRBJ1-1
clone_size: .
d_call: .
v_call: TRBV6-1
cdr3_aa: CASSEFGRNTEAFF
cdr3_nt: TGTGCCAGCAGTGAATTCGGCAGGAACACTGAAGCTTTCTTT

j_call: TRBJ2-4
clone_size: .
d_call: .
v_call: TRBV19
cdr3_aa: CASNLGGVAKNIQYF
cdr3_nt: TGTGCCAGTAACCTCGGGGGTGTAGCCAAAAACATTCAGTACTTC

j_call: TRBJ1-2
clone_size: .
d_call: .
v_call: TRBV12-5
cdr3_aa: CASGTPPPGPGYTF
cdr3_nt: TGTGCTAGTGGTACCCCGCCCCCGGGCCCTGGCTACACCTTC

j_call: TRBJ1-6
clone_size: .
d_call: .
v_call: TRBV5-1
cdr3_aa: CASSLAGAGWDSPLHF
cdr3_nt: TGCGCCAGCAGCTTGGCCGGGGCAGGATGGGATTCACCCCTCCACTTT

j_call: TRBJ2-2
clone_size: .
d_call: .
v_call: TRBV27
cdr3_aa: CASSSLGAGTGELFF
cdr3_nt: TGTGCCAGCAGTTCCCTTGGAGCAGGGACCGGGGAGCTGTTTTTT

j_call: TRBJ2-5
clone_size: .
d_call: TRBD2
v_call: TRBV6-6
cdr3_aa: CASGTLGLAKETQYF
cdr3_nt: TGTGCCAGCGGCACGCTAGGACTAGCCAAGGAGACCCAGTACTTC

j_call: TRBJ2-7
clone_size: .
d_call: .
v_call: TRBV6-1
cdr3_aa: CASAGPYEQYF
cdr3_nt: TGTGCCAGCGCTGGACCCTACGAGCAGTACTTC

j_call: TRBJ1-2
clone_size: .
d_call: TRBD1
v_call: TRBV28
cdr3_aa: CASASGQGAWGYGYTF
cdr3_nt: TGTGCCAGCGCCTCGGGCCAGGGGGCCTGGGGCTATGGCTACACCTTC